This TCR beta chain appears in the sequencing data of a study of OX40 agonist ivuxolimab in advanced cancers. TCRdb's table, derived via immunoSEQ multiplex PCR, lists solely in-frame clones and lacks some. This table has tens of thousands of clones, around nine tenths appearing once. In germline, CDR1 is SGHDT, CDR2 YYEEEE. The CDR3 is 13 residues long. V dropped 3 bases and J dropped 5 bases, with 9 bases sitting between them. If patients had autoimmune disease history or systemic immunosuppression, they were excluded. The V and J genes are TRBV5-6 and TRBJ2-1; D call uncertain. The clonotype comes from an adult with an advanced solid tumor such as melanoma, head and neck, liver or kidney cancer. Here the sequenced sample was CD4+ or CD8+ T cells sorted from blood, taken in a trial of the OX40 agonist ivuxolimab. In DNA form, the CDR3 reads TGTGCCAGCAGCTATGCTTGGGACAATGAGCAGTTCTTC. Its protein product is CASSYAWDNEQFF.